This T cell receptor beta chain originates from a study of regulatory T cells in long-lasting Graves disease. Study results and caveats: Relative to newly diagnosed Graves' patients, persistent ones had lower TCR diversity.

This clonotype was observed many times. Its antigen is unknown. Arm-PCR of CDR3 regions and iRepertoire HTBI primers were used to build TCR beta libraries. TCRdb used MiXCR to reprocess the multiplex PCR reads, holding one entry per CDR3 protein. The sample contains roughly 350,000 distinct CDR3 sequences, approximately 15% of which appear only once. Germline V lookup: CDR1 KGHDR, CDR2 SFDVKD. The CDR3 spans 11 residues. With 9 bases removed from V and 6 bases from J, the gap between germline ends came to 11 bases. Time point: newly diagnosed GD, antithyroid drugs for less than 3 months. Scientists built the TCR library using RNA that was extracted from PBMCs. The sample also formed part of further work on T cells in Graves' hyperthyroidism and ophthalmopathy. That study adds: Pregnant or lactating patients were excluded, as were those with uncontrolled infection or other autoimmune disease. The HTBI set primed first-round TCR CDR3 RT-PCR. Among clonotypes expanded in thyroid above 0.001, most were also found in blood.

The clonotype was recovered from a man aged 35-49 years with Graves disease. The starting material was peripheral blood mononuclear cells (PBMCs), obtained at new diagnosis, from a patient treated with antithyroid drugs. The chain is built from TRBV24-1 and TRBJ2-7; D perhaps matches TRBD1 (6 bases). The CDR3 sequence: CATGRGGEQYF. The DNA for the CDR3 is TGTGCCACCGGGAGAGGGGGCGAGCAGTACTTC.